Sequencing of this T cell receptor beta chain was carried out in a study of T cell responses to AZD1222 COVID-19 vaccine. Notes on the study in general: The reported proportion of spike-specific TCRs targeting unmutated variant regions was nearly half. Possibly, clonal diversity was underestimated; donors were largely white British and included more females.

About this clone itself: Its antigen is still unknown.

Generated by immunoSEQ multiplex PCR, the TCRdb table keeps only in-frame clones and is missing some. In the table there are approximately 160,000 clones, around 88% of which are singletons. CDR1 is MNHEY, CDR2 SVGAGI, per germline. V lost 2 bases to trimming and J lost 6 bases, with 4 bases between them. The CDR3 length is 11 residues. The receptor was derived from an adult in good health. J is TRBJ1-2 and V is TRBV6-5; D is ambiguous. The sequenced sample was peripheral blood, obtained on day 0 of AZD1222 vaccination. The CDR3 sequence is CASSYGDGYTF. CDR3 bases: TGTGCCAGCAGTTACGGGGATGGCTACACCTTC.